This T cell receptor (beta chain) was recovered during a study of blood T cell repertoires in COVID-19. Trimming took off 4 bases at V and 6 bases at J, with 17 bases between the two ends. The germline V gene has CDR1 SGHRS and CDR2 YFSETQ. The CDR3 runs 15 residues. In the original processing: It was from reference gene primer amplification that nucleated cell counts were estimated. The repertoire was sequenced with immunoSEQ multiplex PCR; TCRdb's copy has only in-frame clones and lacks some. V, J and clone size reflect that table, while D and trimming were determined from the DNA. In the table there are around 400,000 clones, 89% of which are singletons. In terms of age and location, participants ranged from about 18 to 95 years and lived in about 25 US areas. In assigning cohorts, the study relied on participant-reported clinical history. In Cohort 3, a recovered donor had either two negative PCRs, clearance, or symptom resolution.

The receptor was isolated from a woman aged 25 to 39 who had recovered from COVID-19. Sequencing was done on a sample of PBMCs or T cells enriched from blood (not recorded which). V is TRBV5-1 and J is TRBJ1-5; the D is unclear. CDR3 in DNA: TGCGCCAGCAGCCCCATCGCACTTGTTGGTCAGCCCCAGCATTTT. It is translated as CASSPIALVGQPQHF.